Presented here are 17 T cell receptor beta chains from one specimen sequenced in a study of blood T cells in healthy people across ages. It was with a sample-barcoded 5' primer and a J-beta primer mix that a second PCR of roughly 7 to 12 cycles was run. MiXCR, run by TCRdb on the 5' RACE reads, gives a single entry per CDR3 protein. The sample comprises approximately 810,000 distinct CDR3 sequences, 29% of which are singletons, and roughly 17% rests with the top ten. The material sequenced was blood. The receptors were sampled from a woman at least 80 years old in good health.

The chain couples TRBV28 to TRBJ1-2; possibly TRBD1 for D (5 bases). The CDR3 is 12 amino acids. Germline CDR1 is MDHEN and CDR2 is SYDVKM. Deletions cut 8 bases from V and 3 bases from J, with 10 bases between. The CDR3 reads CASGDGDYGYTF. The DNA of the CDR3 is TGTGCCAGCGGGGACGGCGACTATGGCTACACCTTC.

The rearrangement joins TRBV12-3 or TRBV12-4 to TRBJ2-7; 9 positions match TRBD1. V lost 7 bases to trimming and J lost 3 bases; unmatched junction nucleotides: 13. The CDR3 totals 16 residues. CDR3 in amino acids: CASTLGGTGNYYEQYF. DNA for the CDR3: TGTGCCAGCACCCTAGGGGGGACAGGGAACTACTACGAGCAGTACTTC.

The table lists this clonotype with many counts. This chain uses TRBV3-1 with TRBJ2-1, with no clear D. Germline V gene lookup returns CDR1 LGHDT and CDR2 YNNKEL (reference sequence). Between the trimmed V and J ends, which lost 7 bases and 5 bases, there was a span of 9 bases. The CDR3 has 12 residues. CDR3: CASMRSNNEQFF. As DNA, the CDR3 is TGTGCCAGCATGAGGTCGAACAATGAGCAGTTCTTC.

For this clonotype: Just one base apart from a much larger clone, this may be a read error. The chain joins TRBV6-5 to TRBJ2-5, with 8 nucleotides matching TRBD2. The CDR3 spans 14 residues. Germline V gene sequence: CDR1 MNHEY, CDR2 SVGAGI. As DNA, the CDR3 is TGTGCCAGCAGTTATGGCGGGGGGAAAGAGACCCTGTACTTC. Translating it yields CASSYGGGKETLYF.

This clonotype showed up just a few times. J is TRBJ1-5 and V is TRBV6-6, with 10 bases fitting TRBD1. V lost 1 base and J lost 5; bases outside the gene matches: 2. Germline loops: CDR1 MNHNY, CDR2 SVGAGI (reference sequence). The CDR3 runs to 15 residues. In DNA form, the CDR3 reads TGTGCCAGCAGTTACTACGGACAGGGGGATCAGCCCCAGCATTTT. This gives the protein CASSYYGQGDQPQHF.

In this sample, this clonotype turned up many times. V gene TRBV7-9 combines with J gene TRBJ2-1; 13 bases align to TRBD2. This CDR3 comprises 14 residues. The germline V gene has CDR1 SEHNR and CDR2 FQNEAQ (reference sequence). The J segment lost 4 bases and the V segment lost 8 bases, leaving 2 bases of the junction unmatched. DNA of the CDR3: TGTGCCAGCGGGACTAGCGGGGTTTACAATGAGCAGTTCTTC. Its translation is CASGTSGVYNEQFF. Full variable domain (remainder filled in from reference TRBV7-9 and TRBJ2-1): DTGVSQNPRHKITKRGQNVTFRCDPISEHNRLYWYRQTLGQGPEFLTYFQNEAQLEKSRLLSDRFSAERPKGSFSTLEIQRTEQGDSAMYLCASGTSGVYNEQFFGPGTRLTVL.

This clonotype has at least ten counts. This sequence joins TRBV6-4 and TRBJ2-1; 9 bases line up with TRBD1. CDR1 and CDR2 (germline): MRHNA, SNTAGT. V lost 5 bases to trimming and J lost 4 bases; unmatched junction nucleotides: 6. CDR3 length equals 15 residues. Here the CDR3 reads CASSKTGGGYNEQFF. DNA of the CDR3: TGTGCCAGCAGTAAAACAGGGGGCGGATACAATGAGCAGTTCTTC.

There are many counts of this clonotype. CDR3 in DNA: TGTGCCAGCAGTTTAGTGAACGAGCAGTACTTC. This encodes CASSLVNEQYF. The J gene is TRBJ2-7, the V gene TRBV12-3 or TRBV12-4; D remains unclear. The CDR3 contains 11 residues. The ends were cut back, 1 base at V and 5 bases at J, with 3 bases in the middle.

This clonotype was counted between two and nine times. V usage is TRBV27 and J usage is TRBJ1-2; the D is unclear. CDR1 is MNHEY and CDR2 is SMNVEV in the germline V gene (reference sequence). Trimming removed 5 bases at V and 5 bases at J, with 9 bases between. This CDR3 is built from 12 residues. In DNA form, the CDR3 reads TGTGCCAGCAGTCGGTACGGGTATGGCTACACCTTC. Translating it yields CASSRYGYGYTF.

The table lists this clonotype with many counts. A junction end diverges from the germline sequence, so it may reflect a read error. The chain combines TRBV11-2 with TRBJ2-1, with 8 bases aligning to TRBD2. The CDR3 is made up of 16 amino acids. Germline CDR1 SGHAT, CDR2 FQNNGV. DNA of the CDR3: TGTGCCAGCAGCCCCCGGGGGGGGGCCTCCCACAATGAGCAGTTCTTC. Its translation: CASSPRGGASHNEQFF.

V usage is TRBV27 and J usage is TRBJ2-7; 9 nucleotides match TRBD2. The J segment lost 4 bases and the V segment lost 3 bases, leaving 4 bases of the junction unmatched. This CDR3 is 14 amino acids long. The germline V gene encodes CDR1 MNHEY and CDR2 SMNVEV (reference sequence). The CDR3 DNA sequence: TGTGCCAGCAGTTTTGAGCGGGGGGTTTACGAGCAGTACTTC. It is translated as CASSFERGVYEQYF.

The chain has TRBV4-1 and TRBJ2-2, with 9 bases lining up with TRBD1. V was pared by 4 bases and J by 6 bases, with 6 bases of the junction left unmatched. The CDR3 length is 15 residues. CDR1 is MGHRA and CDR2 is YSYEKL in the germline V gene. The CDR3 region is CASSPQTGGSGELFF. For the CDR3, the DNA is TGCGCCAGCAGCCCCCAGACAGGGGGTTCCGGGGAGCTGTTTTTT.

At least ten counts were recorded for this clonotype. The rearrangement links TRBV20-1 to TRBJ2-3; 7 bases map to TRBD1. Trimming cost V 8 bases and J 5 bases; bases outside gene matches: 7. Per germline, CDR1 DFQATT and CDR2 SNEGSKA (reference sequence). This CDR3 region has 12 residues. CDR3 loop: CSIGQDVDTQYF. In nucleotides, the CDR3 is TGCAGTATAGGACAGGACGTAGATACGCAGTATTTT.

This clonotype has at least ten counts. The chain is built from TRBV7-9 and TRBJ1-2; D gene unclear. Trimming removed 5 bases from V and 13 bases from J, with 8 bases in between. This CDR3 contains 9 residues. Germline-derived CDR1 and CDR2 are SEHNR and FQNEAQ (reference sequence). The chain's CDR3 is CASSRFSTF. The CDR3 nucleotides are TGTGCCAGCAGCCGGTTTAGCACCTTC.

Remarks on this clonotype: A read error may produce the germline difference seen at one junction end. The chain uses TRBV5-1 and TRBJ1-2; 10 bases fit TRBD1. Looked up from germline, CDR1 is SGHRS and CDR2 is YFSETQ. The CDR3 runs to 15 residues. In nucleotides, the CDR3 is TGCACCAGCAGCTTGGGGTCGGGACAGGGGATTGGCTACACCTTC. It codes for CTSSLGSGQGIGYTF.

Details on this clonotype: Since a much larger clone is just one base distant, this may be a read error. The rearrangement uses TRBV29-1 and TRBJ2-7; D is undetermined. Trimming took 6 bases from V and 7 from J, leaving 13 bases between them. This CDR3 region has 11 residues. Looked up from germline, CDR1 is SQVTM and CDR2 is ANQGSEA. CDR3 residues: CSVTVYNEQYF. The CDR3 DNA reads TGCAGCGTCACGGTTTACAATGAGCAGTACTTC.

This clonotype was seen at least ten times. CDR3 bases: TGTGCCAGCGGCCAACGGGCCCGCTCCTACAATGAGCAGTTCTTC. This codes for CASGQRARSYNEQFF. The rearrangement uses TRBV7-2 and TRBJ2-1; no reliable D call. This CDR3 region has 15 residues. Trimming removed 8 bases from V and 0 bases from J, with 14 bases in between. The germline V gene encodes CDR1 SGHTA and CDR2 FQGNSA.